The 31 T cell receptor beta chains in this list originate from one sample, sequenced in a study of regulatory T cells. The study, taken as a whole, reports: Hydrophobic residues at CDR3 positions 6 and 7 were enriched in conventional CD4+ T cells of CD3G-deficient patients.

The primer mix had 52 TRBV and 13 TRBJ primers. Some clones are missing from TCRdb's copy, which holds only in-frame ones; the method was immunoSEQ multiplex PCR. Found here are approximately 18,000 clones, around 84% of them singletons; the top ten hold around 8%. Which antigens these TCRs recognize remains unknown. Sequencing was carried out using conventional CD4+ T cells sorted from blood. The receptor set was obtained from a person aged 30 to 39 with CD3G deficiency.

This chain joins TRBV6-1 and TRBJ2-7; D ambiguous. Trimming shortened V by 4 bases and J by 0 bases, and 10 bases separated the two germline ends. The CDR3 covers 14 residues. Per germline, CDR1 MNHNS and CDR2 SASEGT. CDR3 region: CASSVRPTSYEQYF. CDR3 sequence (DNA): TGTGCCAGCAGTGTACGACCGACCTCCTACGAGCAGTACTTC.

V and J are TRBV28 and TRBJ2-3, with D unresolved. There are 15 residues in the CDR3. V shed 0 bases and J shed 1 base, with 8 bases lying between them. Germline-derived CDR1 and CDR2 are MDHEN and SYDVKM. The CDR3 protein is CASSLWGMGTDTQYF. The CDR3 DNA is TGTGCCAGCAGTTTATGGGGGATGGGCACAGATACGCAGTATTTT.

The chain recombines TRBV6-1 with TRBJ1-1, with TRBD1 matching 7 bases. Losses at the gene ends were 4 bases for V and 5 bases for J; bases not matched to a gene: 7. The CDR3 extends over 14 amino acids. Looked up from germline, CDR1 is MNHNS and CDR2 is SASEGT. The CDR3 spells CASSGRQGRTEAFF. The CDR3 coding sequence is TGTGCCAGCAGTGGTAGACAGGGTAGGACTGAAGCTTTCTTT.

V and J are TRBV6-6 and TRBJ2-3; the D call may be TRBD1 or TRBD2 (5 bases each). V lost 5 bases, J lost 0 bases, and 12 bases lay in between. CDR3 size: 15 residues. CDR1 MNHNY and CDR2 SVGAGI come from the germline V gene (reference sequence). The CDR3 coding sequence is TGTGCCAGCAGTACGAGGGGCGCGAGCACAGATACGCAGTATTTT. Its translation is CASSTRGASTDTQYF.

The V gene is TRBV28, the J gene TRBJ2-3; possibly TRBD2 for D (5 bases). Trimming stripped 10 bases from V and 1 base from J, with 18 bases between. CDR1 is MDHEN and CDR2 is SYDVKM in the germline V gene. This CDR3 has 15 amino acids. The CDR3 loop reads CATRAILLGTDTQYF. CDR3 in DNA: TGTGCCACCCGGGCTATTCTACTAGGCACAGATACGCAGTATTTT.

The chain links TRBV28 to TRBJ1-1; 10 bases are shared with TRBD1. The CDR3 runs to 15 residues. After removal of 5 bases from V and 1 base from J, the junction contained 4 bases not matched to a gene. Per the germline V gene, CDR1 is MDHEN and CDR2 is SYDVKM. Written as DNA, the CDR3 is TGTGCCAGCAGTCCCGGGGACAGGGGGAACACTGAAGCTTTCTTT. Amino acid sequence: CASSPGDRGNTEAFF.

The chain links TRBV28 to TRBJ1-2; a weak D match, TRBD1 (6 bases). V was shortened by 6 bases and J by 8 bases, with 16 bases between the two germline ends. In germline, CDR1 is MDHEN, CDR2 SYDVKM. The CDR3 covers 13 residues. Written as DNA, the CDR3 is TGTGCCAGCAGCCCTCCCACAGGGTACGGCTACACCTTC. Encoded protein: CASSPPTGYGYTF.

This clone was seen just once. The CDR3 here is CAGGGATPSGANVLTF. Here the CDR3 DNA reads TGTGCCGGAGGCGGAGCAACCCCCTCTGGGGCCAACGTCCTGACTTTC. The chain carries TRBV7-9 and TRBJ2-6, with a weak D call TRBD2 (5 bases). Germline lookup yields CDR1 SEHNR and CDR2 FQNEAQ (reference sequence). Deletions cut 11 bases from V and 0 bases from J, with 17 bases between. The CDR3 loop spans 16 amino acids.

The rearrangement uses TRBV6-1 and TRBJ2-5; D call uncertain. The CDR3 spans 18 residues. The V end lost 2 bases, the J end lost 5 bases, and 24 bases lay between the germline ends. Per germline, CDR1 MNHNS and CDR2 SASEGT. The CDR3 here is CASSERIERKRLGETQYF. In DNA form, the CDR3 reads TGTGCCAGCAGTGAAAGAATAGAAAGAAAGAGATTGGGGGAGACCCAGTACTTC.

The rearrangement joins TRBV5-1 to TRBJ2-4; D is possibly TRBD1 (6 bases). The CDR3 is 16 amino acids. V shed 4 bases and J shed 5 bases, with 19 bases lying between them. The germline CDR1 and CDR2 sequences are SGHRS and YFSETQ. The CDR3: CASSPEGRGGQNIQYF. The CDR3, as DNA: TGCGCCAGCAGCCCCGAAGGCAGGGGCGGGCAAAACATTCAGTACTTC.

This sequence joins TRBV28 and TRBJ1-2; TRBD1 aligns across 9 bases. Trimming cost V 2 bases and J 7 bases; bases outside gene matches: 8. From germline, CDR1 is MDHEN and CDR2 SYDVKM. CDR3 size: 15 residues. DNA of the CDR3: TGTGCCAGCAGTTTAGCCCCGGGACAGGGAAGTGGCTACACCTTC. Translating gives CASSLAPGQGSGYTF.

The V gene is TRBV7-2, the J gene TRBJ2-6; D possibly corresponds to TRBD1 (7 bases). This CDR3 comprises 16 residues. V lost 5 bases and J 0 bases, leaving 11 bases between the germline ends. Germline CDR1 SGHTA, CDR2 FQGNSA. The CDR3 loop reads CASSRRGASGANVLTF. CDR3 sequence (DNA): TGTGCCAGCAGCCGCAGGGGGGCCTCTGGGGCCAACGTCCTGACTTTC.

This clone was seen a few times. The genes are TRBV28 and TRBJ1-2, with 7 bases that match TRBD1. CDR3 length equals 15 residues. From germline, CDR1 is MDHEN and CDR2 SYDVKM. Unmatched junction bases numbered 11, after V lost 5 bases and J lost 5 bases. CDR3 residues: CASSPGVTGTYGYTF. CDR3 DNA: TGTGCCAGCAGTCCCGGAGTGACAGGGACGTATGGCTACACCTTC.

The chain recombines TRBV28 with TRBJ1-2; D possibly corresponds to TRBD1 (6 bases). This CDR3 spans 18 amino acids. Trimming took 3 bases from V and 2 from J, leaving 22 bases between them. Germline V gene data show CDR1 as MDHEN and CDR2 as SYDVKM. CDR3 region: CASSFSLPGDILNYGYTF. In DNA, the CDR3 is TGTGCCAGCAGTTTTTCACTCCCCGGGGACATCTTAAACTATGGCTACACCTTC.

The chain recombines TRBV7-9 with TRBJ2-3; the match to TRBD2 covers 9 bases. Germline-derived CDR1 and CDR2 are SEHNR and FQNEAQ (reference sequence). The CDR3 loop spans 17 amino acids. The ends lost 1 base at V and 2 bases at J; junction bases unmatched: 7. The CDR3: CASSLGGTSSTTDTQYF. In DNA, the CDR3 is TGTGCCAGCAGCTTAGGGGGGACTAGCAGCACCACAGATACGCAGTATTTT.

The V and J genes are TRBV27 and TRBJ1-1; TRBD1 agrees at 7 bases. Unmatched junction bases numbered 5, after V lost 5 bases and J lost 5 bases. The CDR3 contains 13 residues. Germline values: CDR1 MNHEY, CDR2 SMNVEV (reference sequence). CDR3 in DNA: TGTGCCAGCAGTCTGACACAGGGGACTGAAGCTTTCTTT. It codes for CASSLTQGTEAFF.

The chain is built from TRBV28 and TRBJ1-5, with D tentatively TRBD1 (5 bases). Germline V lookup: CDR1 MDHEN, CDR2 SYDVKM. Trimming stripped 6 bases from V and 5 bases from J, with 20 bases between. The CDR3 totals 16 residues. The CDR3 DNA is TGTGCCAGCAGCACATCAGGGTTACTCGGCGATCAGCCCCAGCATTTT. Amino acids: CASSTSGLLGDQPQHF. Variable domain in full (rest from reference TRBV28 and TRBJ1-5): DVKVTQSSRYLVKRTGEKVFLECVQDMDHENMFWYRQDPGLGLRLIYFSYDVKMKEKGDIPEGYSVSREKKERFSLILESASTNQTSMYLCASSTSGLLGDQPQHFGDGTRLSIL.

The chain recombines TRBV6-6 with TRBJ2-7; weak D call: TRBD1 (6 bases). Trimming took 5 bases from V and 8 from J, leaving 13 bases between them. Germline CDR1 and CDR2: MNHNY and SVGAGI (reference sequence). The CDR3 totals 12 residues. CDR3 amino acids: CASSNRDTKQYF. The CDR3 DNA is TGTGCCAGCAGTAACCGGGACACCAAGCAGTACTTC.

J is TRBJ2-7 and V is TRBV6-6, with 9 bases fitting TRBD2. Germline trimming cut 9 bases from V and 6 bases from J; bases unmatched to any gene: 9. CDR1 and CDR2 from the germline V gene are MNHNY and SVGAGI (reference sequence). The CDR3 has 13 amino acids. In DNA form, the CDR3 reads TGTGCCAGTGGGCGGGAGGGGGTAGGCGAGCAGTACTTC. Protein: CASGREGVGEQYF.

The chain joins TRBV19 to TRBJ2-1; 7 nucleotides agree with TRBD2. This CDR3 spans 14 amino acids. Germline CDR1 and CDR2: LNHDA and SQIVND (reference sequence). The trim removed 3 bases at V and 9 bases at J, leaving 8 bases unmatched. The CDR3 nucleotides are TGTGCCAGTAGTATCCGACTAGCCTCGGCTGAGCAGTTCTTC. Translated: CASSIRLASAEQFF. Supplemented by reference TRBV19 and TRBJ2-1, the full variable domain reads DGGITQSPKYLFRKEGQNVTLSCEQNLNHDAMYWYRQDPGQGLRLIYYSQIVNDFQKGDIAEGYSVSREKKESFPLTVTSAQKNPTAFYLCASSIRLASAEQFFGPGTRLTVL.

The rearrangement uses TRBV7-9 and TRBJ2-7; D not resolved. V was pared by 4 bases and J by 6 bases, with 10 bases between. Per the germline V gene, CDR1 is SEHNR and CDR2 is FQNEAQ (reference sequence). The CDR3 length is 12 residues. CDR3 sequence: CASSSVHGEQYF. CDR3 coding DNA: TGTGCCAGCAGCTCCGTGCATGGCGAGCAGTACTTC.

V is TRBV28 and J is TRBJ2-7; 9 nucleotides agree with TRBD1. From germline, CDR1 is MDHEN and CDR2 SYDVKM. CDR3 size: 16 residues. V lost 6 bases and J lost 1; bases outside the gene matches: 10. CDR3: CASSSAPGQGSYEQYF. CDR3 bases: TGTGCCAGCAGCAGTGCTCCGGGACAGGGATCCTACGAGCAGTACTTC.

V and J are TRBV28 and TRBJ1-5; 7 positions agree with TRBD1. CDR1 is MDHEN, CDR2 SYDVKM, per germline. This CDR3 contains 14 residues. Trimming removed 7 bases from V and 9 bases from J; junction bases left unmatched: 12. The CDR3 nucleotides are TGTGCCAGCACTACGAGACAGGGTTGGGCGCCCCAGCATTTT. It specifies CASTTRQGWAPQHF.

The chain has TRBV6-5 and TRBJ2-7; 8 nucleotides line up with TRBD1. The CDR3 runs to 12 residues. Trimming cost V 6 bases and J 6 bases; bases outside gene matches: 4. CDR1 is MNHEY, CDR2 SVGAGI, per germline. The CDR3 sequence: CASRRTGSEQYF. The CDR3 nucleotides are TGTGCCAGCAGAAGGACAGGGAGCGAGCAGTACTTC.

V gene TRBV7-9 combines with J gene TRBJ1-1; 9 positions match TRBD1. Germline V lookup: CDR1 SEHNR, CDR2 FQNEAQ (reference sequence). The CDR3 length is 15 residues. Trimming removed 9 bases from V and 1 base from J; junction bases left unmatched: 9. The CDR3: CASLTGGAWNTEAFF. The CDR3, as DNA: TGTGCCAGTCTGACAGGGGGGGCTTGGAACACTGAAGCTTTCTTT.

In DNA, the CDR3 is TGCGCCAGCAGCTTGTTAGGCGGGACAGGATCCTACGAGCAGTACTTC. This encodes CASSLLGGTGSYEQYF. This chain uses TRBV5-1 with TRBJ2-7; 8 nucleotides agree with TRBD1. V lost 1 base and J lost 1; bases outside the gene matches: 7. Looked up from germline, CDR1 is SGHRS and CDR2 is YFSETQ. The CDR3 covers 16 residues.

The chain recombines TRBV5-1 with TRBJ2-7; TRBD1 matches at 10 bases. CDR1 SGHRS and CDR2 YFSETQ come from the germline V gene. The CDR3 totals 14 residues. V dropped 3 bases and J dropped 5; count of bases not matched to a gene: 5. The CDR3 DNA reads as TGCGCCAGCAGCTATGGACAGGGGGGGAACGAGCAGTACTTC. Translating gives CASSYGQGGNEQYF.

The chain employs TRBV6-1 and TRBJ2-4; 7 bases are a match to TRBD1. Germline V gene sequence: CDR1 MNHNS, CDR2 SASEGT. V trimming: 2 bases; J trimming: 9 bases; junction bases outside the gene matches: 10. The CDR3 consists of 15 residues. CDR3 loop: CASSERDSGTSIQYF. The CDR3 DNA follows: TGTGCCAGCAGTGAAAGGGACAGTGGGACCAGCATTCAGTACTTC.

Only a few counts were recorded for this clone. The chain is built from TRBV7-9 and TRBJ1-4; no definite D call. Per germline, CDR1 SEHNR and CDR2 FQNEAQ (reference sequence). This CDR3 spans 14 amino acids. Trimming took 4 bases from V and 7 from J, leaving 13 bases between them. The CDR3, as DNA: TGTGCCAGCAGCTCAACCTTCCCGGGTGAAAAACTGTTTTTT. It codes for CASSSTFPGEKLFF.

V is TRBV11-1 and J is TRBJ2-1; the D call may be TRBD1 or TRBD2 (5 bases each). From germline, CDR1 is SGHAT and CDR2 FQDESV (reference sequence). Deletions cut 5 bases from V and 3 bases from J, with 14 bases between. CDR3 length: 15 residues. The chain's CDR3 is CASSEGLADYNEQFF. The CDR3 DNA reads TGTGCCAGCAGCGAGGGGCTAGCCGACTACAATGAGCAGTTCTTC.

V gene TRBV5-1 combines with J gene TRBJ2-1, with D possibly being TRBD2 (6 bases). V was pared by 4 bases and J by 7 bases, with 15 bases between. CDR1 and CDR2 (germline): SGHRS, YFSETQ. The CDR3 is 14 amino acids. The CDR3 sequence is CASSGGGVGNEQFF. DNA for the CDR3: TGCGCCAGCAGCGGCGGAGGGGTTGGAAATGAGCAGTTCTTC.